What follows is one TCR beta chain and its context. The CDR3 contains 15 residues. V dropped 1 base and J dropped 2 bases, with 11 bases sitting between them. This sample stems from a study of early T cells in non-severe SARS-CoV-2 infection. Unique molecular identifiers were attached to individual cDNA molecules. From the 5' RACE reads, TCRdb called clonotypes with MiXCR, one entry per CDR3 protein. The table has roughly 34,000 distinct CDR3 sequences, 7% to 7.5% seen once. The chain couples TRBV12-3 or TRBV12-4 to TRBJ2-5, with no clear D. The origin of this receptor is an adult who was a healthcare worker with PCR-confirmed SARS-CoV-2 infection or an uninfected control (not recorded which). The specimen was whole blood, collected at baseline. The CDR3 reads CASSLGTSSQETQYF. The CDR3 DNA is TGTGCCAGCAGTTTAGGGACGTCAAGTCAAGAGACCCAGTACTTC.